The following is a T cell receptor (beta chain) sequence with its context. This sample was included in a study of blood T cell repertoires in COVID-19. Study overall: The United States, Italy and Spain were the sources of the acute and convalescent COVID-19 samples. Sources were T cells, B-cell-depleted T cells, or PBMCs; the material itself was cDNA or gDNA.

As handled by the study authors: Nucleated cell counts were estimated from reference gene primer amplification. The data were produced by immunoSEQ multiplex PCR, yet TCRdb's version contains in-frame clones alone and is incomplete. V, J and clone size derive from that table, while D and trimming were established from the DNA sequence. The profile shows around 52,000 clones, 82% of them singletons. The sequencing input was peripheral blood. This receptor was obtained from a woman aged 60 to 75 with acute or convalescent COVID-19.

The CDR3 region is CASSGQGVNEAFF. CDR3 nucleotides: TGTGCCAGTTCGGGACAGGGGGTGAATGAAGCTTTCTTT. V usage is TRBV19 and J usage is TRBJ1-1, with 11 bases aligning to TRBD1. With V trimmed by 8 bases and J by 7 bases, 6 bases remained unmatched. Germline loops: CDR1 LNHDA, CDR2 SQIVND (reference sequence). This CDR3 is 13 amino acids long.